The source of this T cell receptor (beta chain) is a study of cytomegalovirus exposure and HLA in healthy donors. The data were produced by immunoSEQ multiplex PCR, yet TCRdb's version contains in-frame clones alone and is incomplete. The data hold roughly 120,000 clones, with roughly 90% observed a single time. Trimming at V came to 2 bases and at J to 0 bases, leaving 4 bases not matched to a gene. Germline V CDR1 and CDR2: SGHNT, YENEEA. This CDR3 region has 17 residues. Worth noting for this clone: Its antigen is not identified.

The study's findings and limits: High specificity and sensitivity for cytomegalovirus status were reported for the classifier.

The sample comprised PBMCs. This clonotype was obtained from a woman in her late teens or twenties in good health and CMV-seronegative. The chain carries TRBV11-3 and TRBJ2-2; 9 nucleotides agree with TRBD2. The DNA of the CDR3 is TGTGCCAGCAGCTTATTAGCGGGGGTCGCGAACACCGGGGAGCTGTTTTTT. This codes for CASSLLAGVANTGELFF.